Below are 15 T cell receptor beta chains sequenced from a single sample in a study of cytomegalovirus exposure and HLA in healthy donors (dated by TCRdb to 2016 to 2017). Library preparation used the immunoSEQ multiplex PCR assay. TCRdb holds this immuneACCESS table with in-frame rearrangements only. Some clones are missing; in checked studies, unresolved V genes explain under half, and the rest has no known cause. Within this sample are about 56,000 clones, with roughly 93% of them counted one time only. The ten largest clones take up around 1.7% of the sample. The source material was PBMCs. These receptors originate from a woman aged 18-29 years in good health and CMV-seropositive.

The J gene is TRBJ2-7, the V gene TRBV19; maybe TRBD1 (6 bases). Trimming removed 5 bases at V and 0 bases at J, with 11 bases between. CDR3 length: 14 amino acids. Germline lookup yields CDR1 LNHDA and CDR2 SQIVND (reference sequence). CDR3 in amino acids: CASSLTDSSYEQYF. Written as DNA, the CDR3 is TGTGCCAGTAGTCTAACGGACAGCTCCTACGAGCAGTACTTC.

V gene TRBV4-1 combines with J gene TRBJ1-2, with D tentatively TRBD1 (5 bases). The CDR3 sequence is 14 residues long. Trimming cost V 0 bases and J 13 bases, with 18 bases left between them. In germline, CDR1 is MGHRA, CDR2 YSYEKL. CDR3 coding DNA: TGCGCCAGCAGCCAAGATAGTGGACAATCCCGCGCCACCTTC. Its translation is CASSQDSGQSRATF.

The chain couples TRBV6-5 to TRBJ1-6; D is uncertain. The CDR3 extends over 15 amino acids. The germline V and J ends were trimmed by 2 bases and 7 bases, with 12 bases remaining between them. Germline V gene sequence: CDR1 MNHEY, CDR2 SVGAGI. Here the CDR3 reads CASSYIARGNSPLHF. As DNA, the CDR3 is TGTGCCAGCAGTTACATAGCCCGGGGAAATTCACCCCTCCACTTT.

This chain joins TRBV4-3 and TRBJ2-1, with 10 positions matching TRBD1. V trimming: 4 bases; J trimming: 7 bases; junction bases outside the gene matches: 1. Germline CDR1 reads LGHNA; CDR2 reads YSLEER. The CDR3 is 13 amino acids. The CDR3 nucleotides are TGCGCCAGCAGCCCGGACAGGGGGAATGAGCAGTTCTTC. It is translated as CASSPDRGNEQFF.

The V call is TRBV7-3, the J call TRBJ2-7; TRBD1 matches 9 bases. V lost 4 bases to trimming and J lost 6 bases; unmatched junction nucleotides: 7. CDR3 length: 14 amino acids. The germline gives CDR1 SGHTA, CDR2 FQGTGA. The CDR3 region has the DNA TGTGCCAGCAGCTCCCTGGACAGGGGAGGCGAGCAGTACTTC. This sequence encodes CASSSLDRGGEQYF.

A single count supports this clone. J is TRBJ2-7 and V is TRBV6-5, with D possibly being TRBD1 (5 bases). Germline-derived CDR1 and CDR2 are MNHEY and SVGAGI. The CDR3 runs to 14 residues. Trimming pared 5 bases from V and 2 bases from J, leaving 13 bases between. The DNA of the CDR3 is TGTGCCAGCAGTAACCCTGACAGAGCCTACGAGCAGTACTTC. Amino acid sequence: CASSNPDRAYEQYF.

This chain uses TRBV5-6 with TRBJ1-2; 11 positions agree with TRBD1. Germline V gene lookup returns CDR1 SGHDT and CDR2 YYEEEE. With V trimmed by 0 bases and J by 8 bases, 6 bases remained unmatched. This CDR3 is built from 15 residues. CDR3 protein: CASSLVGQGVSGYTF. In DNA form, the CDR3 reads TGTGCCAGCAGCTTGGTGGGACAGGGGGTATCGGGCTACACCTTC.

This chain's CDR3 is CASSNRGGYSYNEQFF. CDR3 nucleotides: TGTGCCAGCAGTAACCGCGGGGGATACTCCTACAATGAGCAGTTCTTC. V is TRBV2 and J is TRBJ2-1, with 7 bases fitting TRBD2. Trimming took 5 bases from V and 0 from J; bases not matched to a gene: 7. This CDR3 is 16 amino acids long. Germline V gene data show CDR1 as SNHLY and CDR2 as FYNNEI.

The chain uses TRBV6-1 and TRBJ1-5, with 8 positions matching TRBD1. The germline CDR1 and CDR2 sequences are MNHNS and SASEGT. This CDR3 is 15 amino acids long. Losses at the gene ends were 8 bases for V and 6 bases for J; bases not matched to a gene: 12. For the CDR3, the DNA is TGTGCCAGCGAACCGCAGGGGCAGGGGGCTCAGCCCCAGCATTTT. Residues: CASEPQGQGAQPQHF.

The CDR3 DNA reads TGTGCCAGCTCACCGACCAACCCGGGACAGCTAATGTGGTTCGAAGCTTTCTTT. Translated: CASSPTNPGQLMWFEAFF. V is TRBV18 and J is TRBJ1-1; TRBD1 matches at 7 bases. J lost 8 bases, V lost 3 bases, and 21 bases had no gene match. This CDR3 has 18 amino acids. Per germline, CDR1 KGHSH and CDR2 LQKENI.

The gene calls are TRBV2 and TRBJ2-5; maybe TRBD2 (6 bases). V lost 1 base and J lost 5, with 11 bases in between. Germline-derived CDR1 and CDR2 are SNHLY and FYNNEI. The CDR3 is 14 residues long. CDR3 coding DNA: TGTGCCAGCAGTGAAGGGGGGGTAATCGAGACCCAGTACTTC. Translating gives CASSEGGVIETQYF.

The genes are TRBV7-7 and TRBJ2-5; D unclear. Looked up from germline, CDR1 is SSHAT and CDR2 is FNYEAQ (reference sequence). The CDR3 is 14 residues long. Between the trimmed V and J ends, which lost 1 base and 2 bases, there was a span of 8 bases. The CDR3 DNA sequence: TGTGCCAGCAGCTTAGGAGGATTACAAGAGACCCAGTACTTC. It is translated as CASSLGGLQETQYF.

This chain connects TRBV6-5 to TRBJ2-5, with D possibly matching TRBD1 (5 bases). Trimming took off 4 bases at V and 9 bases at J, with 21 bases between the two ends. Looked up from germline, CDR1 is MNHEY and CDR2 is SVGAGI. The CDR3 runs 15 residues. CDR3 sequence: CASSWGDSYPRAQYF. The CDR3 DNA sequence: TGTGCCAGCAGTTGGGGTGACAGCTACCCCAGGGCCCAGTACTTC.

This rearrangement joins TRBV7-9 to TRBJ1-2; 9 bases match TRBD1. The CDR3 is made up of 14 amino acids. Trimming at V came to 4 bases and at J to 4 bases, leaving 4 bases not matched to a gene. From germline, CDR1 is SEHNR and CDR2 FQNEAQ (reference sequence). CDR3 sequence: CASSSGGQGYGYTF. CDR3 in DNA: TGTGCCAGCAGCTCCGGGGGACAGGGCTATGGCTACACCTTC.

The V gene is TRBV10-2, the J gene TRBJ1-2; the D is unclear. V shed 6 bases and J shed 5 bases, with 13 bases lying between them. Germline values: CDR1 WSHSY, CDR2 SAAADI. The CDR3 has 13 amino acids. The CDR3 sequence: CASSGGVEYGYTF. The DNA for the CDR3 is TGCGCCAGCAGCGGCGGGGTGGAATATGGCTACACCTTC.